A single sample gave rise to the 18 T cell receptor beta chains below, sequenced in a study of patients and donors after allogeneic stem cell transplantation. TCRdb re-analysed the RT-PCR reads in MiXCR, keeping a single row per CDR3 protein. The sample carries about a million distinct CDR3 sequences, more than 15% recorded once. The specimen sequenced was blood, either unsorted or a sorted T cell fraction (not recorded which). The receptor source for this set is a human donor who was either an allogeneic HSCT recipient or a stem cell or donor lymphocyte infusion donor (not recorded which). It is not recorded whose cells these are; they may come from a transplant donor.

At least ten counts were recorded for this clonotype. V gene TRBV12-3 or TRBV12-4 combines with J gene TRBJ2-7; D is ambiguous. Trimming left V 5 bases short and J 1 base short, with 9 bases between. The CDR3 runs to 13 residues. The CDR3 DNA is TGTGCCAGCAGTCCCCGACGTTCCTACGAGCAGTACTTC. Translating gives CASSPRRSYEQYF.

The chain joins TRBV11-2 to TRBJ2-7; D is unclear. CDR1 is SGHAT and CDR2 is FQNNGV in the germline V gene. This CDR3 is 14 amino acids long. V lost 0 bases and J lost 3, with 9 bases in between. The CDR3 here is CASSLDRADYEQYF. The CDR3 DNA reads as TGTGCCAGCAGCTTAGATAGGGCAGACTACGAGCAGTACTTC.

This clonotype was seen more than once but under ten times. CDR3 sequence reads: CASSRGLGAETGELFF. CDR3 coding DNA: TGTGCCAGCAGCCGGGGGCTCGGCGCCGAGACCGGGGAGCTGTTTTTT. The V gene is TRBV12-3 or TRBV12-4, the J gene TRBJ2-2; the D call may be TRBD1 or TRBD2 (6 bases each). This CDR3 has 16 amino acids. Trimming removed 6 bases at V and 5 bases at J, with 19 bases between.

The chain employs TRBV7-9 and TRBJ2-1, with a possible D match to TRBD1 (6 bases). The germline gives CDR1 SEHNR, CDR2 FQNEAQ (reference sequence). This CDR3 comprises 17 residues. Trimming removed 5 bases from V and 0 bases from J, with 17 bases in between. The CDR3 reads CASSPQGGSSSYNEQFF. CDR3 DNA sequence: TGTGCCAGCAGCCCCCAAGGGGGTTCGAGCTCCTACAATGAGCAGTTCTTC.

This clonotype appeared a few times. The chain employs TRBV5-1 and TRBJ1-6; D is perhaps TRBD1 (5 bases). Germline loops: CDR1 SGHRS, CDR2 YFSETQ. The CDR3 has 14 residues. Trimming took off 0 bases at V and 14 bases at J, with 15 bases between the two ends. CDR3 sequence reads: CASSLVLGPGTLHF. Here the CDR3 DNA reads TGCGCCAGCAGCTTGGTATTGGGGCCGGGGACCCTCCACTTT.

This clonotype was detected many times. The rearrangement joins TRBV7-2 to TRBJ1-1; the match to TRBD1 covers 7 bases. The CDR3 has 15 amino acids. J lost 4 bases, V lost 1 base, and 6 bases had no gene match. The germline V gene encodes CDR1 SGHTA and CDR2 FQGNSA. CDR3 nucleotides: TGTGCCAGCAGCTTAGAAGGGGGCAGGAGCACTGAAGCTTTCTTT. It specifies CASSLEGGRSTEAFF.

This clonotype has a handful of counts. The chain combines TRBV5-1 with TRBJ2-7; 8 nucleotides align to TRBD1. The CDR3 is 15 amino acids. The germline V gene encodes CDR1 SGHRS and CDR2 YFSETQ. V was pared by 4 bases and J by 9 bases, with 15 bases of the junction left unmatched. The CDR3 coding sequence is TGCGCCAGCAGCCCGGGACAGGTTGGAGGTAGTGTGCAGTACTTC. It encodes CASSPGQVGGSVQYF.

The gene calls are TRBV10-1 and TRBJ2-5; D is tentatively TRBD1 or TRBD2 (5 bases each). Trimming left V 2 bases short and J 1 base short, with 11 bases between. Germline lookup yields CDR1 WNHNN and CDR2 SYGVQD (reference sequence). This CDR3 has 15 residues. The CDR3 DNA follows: TGCGCCAGCAGTGAGCCTCAGGGACCCCAAGAGACCCAGTACTTC. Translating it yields CASSEPQGPQETQYF.

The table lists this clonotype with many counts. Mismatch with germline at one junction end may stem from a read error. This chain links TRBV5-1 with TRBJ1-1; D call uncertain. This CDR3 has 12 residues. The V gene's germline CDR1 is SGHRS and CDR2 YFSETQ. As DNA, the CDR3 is TGTGCCAGCAGTTCGGGCTACACTGAAGCTTTCTTT. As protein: CASSSGYTEAFF.

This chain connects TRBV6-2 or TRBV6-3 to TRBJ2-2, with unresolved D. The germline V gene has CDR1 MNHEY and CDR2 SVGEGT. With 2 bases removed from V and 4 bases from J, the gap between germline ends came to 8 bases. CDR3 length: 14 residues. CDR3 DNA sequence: TGTGCCAGCAGTTACCACCCTCCCACCGGGGAGCTGTTTTTT. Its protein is CASSYHPPTGELFF.

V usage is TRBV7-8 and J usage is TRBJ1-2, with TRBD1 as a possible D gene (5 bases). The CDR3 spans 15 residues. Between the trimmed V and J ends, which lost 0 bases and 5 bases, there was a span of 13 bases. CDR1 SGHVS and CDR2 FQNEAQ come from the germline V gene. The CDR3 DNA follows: TGTGCCAGCAGCTTAGCGTTCCAGGGAGGATATGGCTACACCTTC. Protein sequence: CASSLAFQGGYGYTF.

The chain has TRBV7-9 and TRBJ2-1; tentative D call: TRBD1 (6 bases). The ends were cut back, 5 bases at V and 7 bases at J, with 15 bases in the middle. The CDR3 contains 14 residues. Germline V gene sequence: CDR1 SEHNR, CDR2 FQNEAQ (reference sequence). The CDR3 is CASSPKVGANEQFF. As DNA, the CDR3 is TGTGCCAGCAGCCCGAAAGTGGGGGCGAATGAGCAGTTCTTC.

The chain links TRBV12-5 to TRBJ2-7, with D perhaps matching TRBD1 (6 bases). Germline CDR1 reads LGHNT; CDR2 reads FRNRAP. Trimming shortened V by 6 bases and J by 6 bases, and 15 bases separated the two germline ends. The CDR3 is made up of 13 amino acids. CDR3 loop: CASGYTGIGEQYF. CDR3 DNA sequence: TGTGCTAGTGGATATACAGGGATCGGCGAGCAGTACTTC.

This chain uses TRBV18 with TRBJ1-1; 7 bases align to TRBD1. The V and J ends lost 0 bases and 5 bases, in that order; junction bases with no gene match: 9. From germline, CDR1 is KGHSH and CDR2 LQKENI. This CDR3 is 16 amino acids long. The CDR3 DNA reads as TGTGCCAGCTCACCACCCAGTCGGACAGGTGGTACTGAAGCTTTCTTT. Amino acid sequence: CASSPPSRTGGTEAFF.

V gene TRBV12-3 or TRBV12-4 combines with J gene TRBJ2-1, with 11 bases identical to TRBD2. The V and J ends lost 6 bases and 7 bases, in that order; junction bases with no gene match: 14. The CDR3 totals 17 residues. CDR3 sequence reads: CASRPGLAGPSGNEQFF. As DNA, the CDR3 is TGTGCCAGCAGACCCGGACTAGCGGGTCCCTCGGGGAATGAGCAGTTCTTC.

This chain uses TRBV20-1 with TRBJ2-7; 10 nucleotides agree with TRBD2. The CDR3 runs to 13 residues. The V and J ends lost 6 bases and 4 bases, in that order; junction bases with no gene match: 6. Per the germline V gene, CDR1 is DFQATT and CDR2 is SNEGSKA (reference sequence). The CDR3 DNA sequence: TGCAGTGCAACCGGGACTAGCGCGTACGAGCAGTACTTC. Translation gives CSATGTSAYEQYF.

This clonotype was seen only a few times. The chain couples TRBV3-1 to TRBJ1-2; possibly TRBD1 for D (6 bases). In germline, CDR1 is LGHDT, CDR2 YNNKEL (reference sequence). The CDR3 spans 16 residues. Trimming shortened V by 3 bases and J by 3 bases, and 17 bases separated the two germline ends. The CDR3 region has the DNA TGTGCCAGCAGCCAGAGGGGGGGGGGATTTGACTATGGCTACACCTTC. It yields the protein CASSQRGGGFDYGYTF.

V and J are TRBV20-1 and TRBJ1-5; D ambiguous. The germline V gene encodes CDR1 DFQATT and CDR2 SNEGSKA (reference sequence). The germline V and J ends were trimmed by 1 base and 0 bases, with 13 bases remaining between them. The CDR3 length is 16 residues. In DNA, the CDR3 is TGCAGTGCTAGAGGTGACCGCGGCTATAGCAATCAGCCCCAGCATTTT. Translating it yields CSARGDRGYSNQPQHF.